This T cell receptor beta chain was recovered during a study of blood T cell repertoires in COVID-19. Overall study context: COVID-19 samples from acute and convalescent phases originated in the United States, Italy and Spain. Sources were T cells, B-cell-depleted T cells, or PBMCs; the material itself was cDNA or gDNA.

V shed 5 bases, J shed 5 bases, and the junction held 10 bases outside the gene matches. Germline V CDR1 and CDR2: PRHDT, FYEKMQ (reference sequence). This CDR3 has 15 amino acids. In the original analysis: It was from reference gene primer amplification that nucleated cell counts were estimated. Using immunoSEQ multiplex PCR, the repertoire was profiled, and TCRdb retains in-frame clones only, with some absent. The V and J calls and clone size were taken over from that table, and D and trimming were inferred from the DNA. The repertoire holds about 220,000 clones, with about three quarters as singletons.

Material: peripheral blood. V is TRBV13 and J is TRBJ2-7, with TRBD1 matching 9 bases. The sequence was obtained from an older woman with acute or convalescent COVID-19. The CDR3 region has the DNA TGTGCCAGCAGCCTTTGGGACAGGGAAGGGGACGAGCAGTACTTC. Its protein is CASSLWDREGDEQYF.